The 20 T cell receptor beta chains below come from one sample, sequenced in a study of T cell responses to AZD1222 COVID-19 vaccine. Sequencing used immunoSEQ multiplex PCR; TCRdb keeps in-frame clones, though not all of them. In the table there are approximately 140,000 clones, about nine tenths of which are singletons. The sequences come from peripheral blood, collected on day 0 of AZD1222 vaccination. The receptors stem from an adult in good health.

V gene TRBV7-2 combines with J gene TRBJ1-4; D is unresolved. V was pared by 1 base and J by 13 bases, with 16 bases between. CDR3 length equals 14 residues. The germline V gene encodes CDR1 SGHTA and CDR2 FQGNSA. This CDR3 is CASSLVGWAPALFF. CDR3 nucleotide sequence: TGTGCCAGCAGCTTAGTGGGTTGGGCGCCAGCACTGTTTTTT.

The count of this clone is one. V gene TRBV19 combines with J gene TRBJ1-5; 12 nucleotides line up with TRBD1. Germline trimming cut 4 bases from V and 6 bases from J; bases unmatched to any gene: 13. This CDR3 has 18 amino acids. Germline V gene sequence: CDR1 LNHDA, CDR2 SQIVND (reference sequence). In DNA form, the CDR3 reads TGTGCCAGTAGTAAGCGGTTTCCGGGACAGGGGGCGAGTCAGCCCCAGCATTTT. Its translation is CASSKRFPGQGASQPQHF. The variable domain in full, with the rest retrieved from reference TRBV19 and TRBJ1-5, is DGGITQSPKYLFRKEGQNVTLSCEQNLNHDAMYWYRQDPGQGLRLIYYSQIVNDFQKGDIAEGYSVSREKKESFPLTVTSAQKNPTAFYLCASSKRFPGQGASQPQHFGDGTRLSIL.

This clone was detected only once. This sequence joins TRBV30 and TRBJ1-2, with 7 bases identical to TRBD1. Per the germline V gene, CDR1 is GTSNPN and CDR2 is SVGIG (reference sequence). Losses at the gene ends were 1 base for V and 7 bases for J; bases not matched to a gene: 12. This CDR3 has 15 amino acids. CDR3 in amino acids: CAWSGRQGLRSGYTF. The CDR3, as DNA: TGTGCCTGGAGTGGCCGACAGGGTTTAAGGTCTGGCTACACCTTC.

By proportion, this clone is medium-sized. This chain joins TRBV2 and TRBJ1-2; 7 bases map to TRBD1. Trimming at V came to 8 bases and at J to 4 bases, leaving 7 bases not matched to a gene. CDR1 and CDR2 (germline): SNHLY, FYNNEI. The CDR3 totals 13 residues. CDR3 DNA: TGTGCCAGCCAGGGACAGACCCTCTATGGCTACACCTTC. It translates to CASQGQTLYGYTF.

The V and J genes are TRBV7-6 and TRBJ1-2, with TRBD1 as a possible D gene (6 bases). The germline gives CDR1 SGHVS, CDR2 FNYEAQ. V was clipped by 1 base and J by 2 bases, with 14 bases between them. This CDR3 comprises 16 residues. The chain's CDR3 is CASSLGPGTKNYGYTF. The CDR3 DNA follows: TGTGCCAGCAGCTTAGGGCCCGGGACAAAGAACTATGGCTACACCTTC.

As DNA, the CDR3 is TGTGCCAGCAGTGAATGGGGGCGGCACGAGCAGTACTTC. This encodes CASSEWGRHEQYF. The chain links TRBV25-1 to TRBJ2-7; D perhaps matches TRBD1 (6 bases). The ends were cut back, 1 base at V and 5 bases at J, with 9 bases in the middle. CDR1 is MGHDK and CDR2 is SYGVNS in the germline V gene. This CDR3 spans 13 amino acids.

The V and J genes are TRBV5-4 and TRBJ1-4, with D possibly TRBD1 on 5 matching bases. Trimming took off 5 bases at V and 7 bases at J, with 18 bases between the two ends. Per germline, CDR1 SGHNT and CDR2 YYREEE (reference sequence). This CDR3 has 15 residues. The CDR3 DNA reads as TGTGCCAGCAGTACCGCAGGGCTTGAAACTGAAAAACTGTTTTTT. Translating it yields CASSTAGLETEKLFF.

The chain couples TRBV19 to TRBJ2-7; D gene uncertain. Deletions cut 1 base from V and 1 base from J, with 8 bases between. This CDR3 is 14 amino acids long. CDR1 LNHDA and CDR2 SQIVND come from the germline V gene (reference sequence). CDR3 DNA sequence: TGTGCCAGTAGTATAGCGCACAGTTCCTACGAGCAGTACTTC. Translating gives CASSIAHSSYEQYF.

V is TRBV27 and J is TRBJ2-1; no reliable D call. CDR1 and CDR2 (germline): MNHEY, SMNVEV (reference sequence). This CDR3 contains 15 residues. The ends were cut back, 3 bases at V and 2 bases at J, with 11 bases in the middle. CDR3 residues: CASSLRPPPYNEQFF. As DNA, the CDR3 is TGTGCCAGCAGTTTGCGTCCTCCCCCCTACAATGAGCAGTTCTTC.

The rearrangement joins TRBV19 to TRBJ1-3; D might be TRBD1 (5 bases). Trimming took off 0 bases at V and 0 bases at J, with 9 bases between the two ends. CDR3 length equals 16 residues. The germline V gene encodes CDR1 LNHDA and CDR2 SQIVND (reference sequence). CDR3 region: CASSIEGPNSGNTIYF. The CDR3 coding sequence is TGTGCCAGTAGTATAGAGGGGCCTAACTCTGGAAACACCATATATTTT.

The rearrangement links TRBV4-1 to TRBJ2-1, with a tentative D call TRBD2 (6 bases). CDR1 and CDR2 (germline): MGHRA, YSYEKL. V was trimmed by 3 bases and J by 6 bases, leaving 21 bases between them. The CDR3 consists of 17 residues. The CDR3, as DNA: TGCGCCAGCAGCCACCTCGCGTGGGACTCCCCATCCAATGAGCAGTTCTTC. This codes for CASSHLAWDSPSNEQFF.

The gene calls are TRBV10-3 and TRBJ1-1; D is ambiguous. Germline-derived CDR1 and CDR2 are ENHRY and SYGVKD. Trimming stripped 0 bases from V and 1 base from J, with 9 bases between. The CDR3 covers 15 residues. The CDR3 region is CAISESGFTNTEAFF. The CDR3 bases are TGTGCCATCAGTGAGTCTGGTTTCACGAACACTGAAGCTTTCTTT.

The chain is built from TRBV16 and TRBJ2-7; possibly TRBD2 for D (6 bases). The ends were cut back, 2 bases at V and 2 bases at J, with 10 bases in the middle. The germline CDR1 and CDR2 sequences are KGHSY and FQNENV. The CDR3 sequence is 14 residues long. The DNA for the CDR3 is TGTGCCAGCAGCCAAGGGACTGTAACCTACGAGCAGTACTTC. Translated, it gives CASSQGTVTYEQYF. Looking up the rest from reference TRBV16 and TRBJ2-7 gives the full variable domain: GEEVAQTPKHLVRGEGQKAKLYCAPIKGHSYVFWYQQVLKNEFKFLISFQNENVFDETGMPKERFSAKCLPNSPCSLEIQATKLEDSAVYFCASSQGTVTYEQYFGPGTRLTVT.

The J gene is TRBJ1-1, the V gene TRBV6-5; D gene uncertain. The CDR3 contains 15 residues. Trimming shortened V by 5 bases and J by 8 bases, and 21 bases separated the two germline ends. Germline CDR1 is MNHEY and CDR2 is SVGAGI. In DNA, the CDR3 is TGTGCCAGCAGTAATAGACGGGCGGCGGTGGGGGAAGCTTTCTTT. Its protein is CASSNRRAAVGEAFF.

The chain joins TRBV5-5 to TRBJ1-2, with D perhaps matching TRBD1 (5 bases). The CDR3 runs 12 residues. The germline gives CDR1 SGHKS, CDR2 YYEKEE (reference sequence). The V gene lost 4 bases and the J gene lost 8 bases, with 12 bases spanning the gap. In DNA, the CDR3 is TGTGCCAGCAGCGTCTCAGGGTACGGCTACACCTTC. Its translation is CASSVSGYGYTF.

The chain uses TRBV18 and TRBJ1-3; unclear D gene. V was shortened by 3 bases and J by 0 bases, with 12 bases between the two germline ends. The CDR3 has 16 residues. Germline CDR1 and CDR2: KGHSH and LQKENI. CDR3 in amino acids: CASSPQTPLSGNTIYF. The CDR3 nucleotides are TGTGCCAGCTCACCCCAGACACCTCTCTCTGGAAACACCATATATTTT.

This chain links TRBV11-3 with TRBJ2-5; the D gene is possibly TRBD2 (6 bases). This CDR3 has 14 residues. The V end lost 5 bases, the J end lost 1 base, and 11 bases lay between the germline ends. The V gene's germline CDR1 is SGHNT and CDR2 YENEEA. CDR3 in amino acids: CASSKRDSQETQYF. The CDR3 DNA is TGTGCCAGCAGCAAACGGGACTCCCAAGAGACCCAGTACTTC.

This chain connects TRBV5-4 to TRBJ1-2, with 9 bases that match TRBD1. With 4 bases clipped from V and 5 bases from J, the junction kept 6 bases outside the gene matches. There are 14 residues in the CDR3. The germline CDR1 and CDR2 sequences are SGHNT and YYREEE (reference sequence). The CDR3 DNA reads as TGTGCCAGCAGCCTTCGGGACAGGGCATATGGCTACACCTTC. Translation gives CASSLRDRAYGYTF.

V usage is TRBV6-1 and J usage is TRBJ2-1; D might be TRBD1 (6 bases). The germline V and J ends were trimmed by 1 base and 4 bases, with 14 bases remaining between them. Germline-derived CDR1 and CDR2 are MNHNS and SASEGT. The CDR3 has 16 amino acids. This CDR3 reads CASSEGSGGLYNEQFF. CDR3 DNA: TGTGCCAGCAGTGAAGGATCTGGGGGCCTATACAATGAGCAGTTCTTC.

The V call is TRBV6-5, the J call TRBJ1-1; D is possibly TRBD1 (5 bases). Trimming took 7 bases from V and 6 from J, leaving 12 bases between them. CDR1 is MNHEY, CDR2 SVGAGI, per germline. The CDR3 loop spans 12 amino acids. Written as DNA, the CDR3 is TGTGCCAGCACAAGTACGGGGGCTGAAGCTTTCTTT. It is translated as CASTSTGAEAFF.